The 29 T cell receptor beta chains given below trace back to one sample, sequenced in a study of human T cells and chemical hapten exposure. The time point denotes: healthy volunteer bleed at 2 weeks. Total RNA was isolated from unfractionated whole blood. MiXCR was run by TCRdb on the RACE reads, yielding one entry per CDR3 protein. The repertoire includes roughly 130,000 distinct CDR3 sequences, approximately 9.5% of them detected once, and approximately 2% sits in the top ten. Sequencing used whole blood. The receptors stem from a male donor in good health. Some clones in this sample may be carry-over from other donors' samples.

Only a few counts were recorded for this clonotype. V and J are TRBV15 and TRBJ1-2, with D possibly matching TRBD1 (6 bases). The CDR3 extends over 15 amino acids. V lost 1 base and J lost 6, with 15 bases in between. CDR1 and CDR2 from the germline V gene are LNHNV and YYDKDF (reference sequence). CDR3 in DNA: TGTGCCACCAGCAGAGGTGGACAGTCGAACGATGGCTACACCTTC. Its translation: CATSRGGQSNDGYTF.

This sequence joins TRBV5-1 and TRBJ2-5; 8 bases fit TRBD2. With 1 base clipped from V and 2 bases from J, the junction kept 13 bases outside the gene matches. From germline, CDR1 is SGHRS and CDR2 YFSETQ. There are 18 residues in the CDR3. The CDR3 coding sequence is TGCGCCAGCAGCTTGATGGGACTAGACGGGAGGGGTCAAGAGACCCAGTACTTC. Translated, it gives CASSLMGLDGRGQETQYF.

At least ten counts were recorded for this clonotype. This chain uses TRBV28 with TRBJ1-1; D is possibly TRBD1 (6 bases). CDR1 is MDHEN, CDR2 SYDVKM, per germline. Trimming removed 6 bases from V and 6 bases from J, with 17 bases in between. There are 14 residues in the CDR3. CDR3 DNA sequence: TGTGCCAGCAGCCCGGGGGGCCCGTACCCTGAAGCTTTCTTT. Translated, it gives CASSPGGPYPEAFF.

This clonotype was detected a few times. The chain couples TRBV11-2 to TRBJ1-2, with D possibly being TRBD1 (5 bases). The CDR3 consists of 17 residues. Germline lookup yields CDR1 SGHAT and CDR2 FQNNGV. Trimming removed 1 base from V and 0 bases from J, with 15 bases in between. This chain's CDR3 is CASSLVLGWGSNYGYTF. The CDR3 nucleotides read TGTGCCAGCAGCTTAGTATTAGGGTGGGGCTCTAACTATGGCTACACCTTC.

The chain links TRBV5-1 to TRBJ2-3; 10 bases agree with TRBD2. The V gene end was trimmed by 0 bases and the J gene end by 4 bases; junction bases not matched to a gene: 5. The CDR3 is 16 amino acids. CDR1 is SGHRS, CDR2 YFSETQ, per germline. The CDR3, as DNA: TGCGCCAGCAGCTTGGCCCTAGCGGGAGACCCAGATACGCAGTATTTT. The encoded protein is CASSLALAGDPDTQYF.

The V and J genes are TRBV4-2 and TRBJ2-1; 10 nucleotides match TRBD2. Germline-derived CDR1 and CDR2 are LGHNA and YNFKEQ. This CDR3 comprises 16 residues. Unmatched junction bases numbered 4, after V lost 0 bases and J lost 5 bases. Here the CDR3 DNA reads TGTGCCAGCAGCCAAGAGAGCGGGGGGGTGCACAATGAGCAGTTCTTC. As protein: CASSQESGGVHNEQFF.

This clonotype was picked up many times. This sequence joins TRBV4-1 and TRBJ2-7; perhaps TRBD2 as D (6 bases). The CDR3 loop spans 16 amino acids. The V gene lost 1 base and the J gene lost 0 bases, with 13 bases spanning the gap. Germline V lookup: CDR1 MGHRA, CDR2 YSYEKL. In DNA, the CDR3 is TGCGCCAGCAGCCAAGGACCGGGCGGGATCTCCTACGAGCAGTACTTC. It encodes CASSQGPGGISYEQYF.

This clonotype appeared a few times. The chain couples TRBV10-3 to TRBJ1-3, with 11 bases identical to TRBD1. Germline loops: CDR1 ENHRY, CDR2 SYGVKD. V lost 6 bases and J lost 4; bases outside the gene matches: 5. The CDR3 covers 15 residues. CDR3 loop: CAIRGTGGKGNTIYF. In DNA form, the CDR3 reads TGTGCCATCAGAGGGACAGGGGGTAAAGGAAACACCATATATTTT.

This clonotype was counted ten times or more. The CDR3 here is CAISESPSGAFF. The CDR3 nucleotides read TGTGCCATCAGTGAGTCGCCCTCTGGAGCTTTCTTT. The V call is TRBV10-3, the J call TRBJ1-1; D gene uncertain. V shed 0 bases and J shed 10 bases, with 9 bases lying between them. The CDR3 is 12 residues long. Germline lookup yields CDR1 ENHRY and CDR2 SYGVKD.

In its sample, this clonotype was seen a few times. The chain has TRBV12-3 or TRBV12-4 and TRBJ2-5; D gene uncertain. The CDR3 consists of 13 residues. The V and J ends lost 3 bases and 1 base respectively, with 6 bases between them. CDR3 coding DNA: TGTGCCAGCAGTTTCGAGAGCCAAGAGACCCAGTACTTC. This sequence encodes CASSFESQETQYF.

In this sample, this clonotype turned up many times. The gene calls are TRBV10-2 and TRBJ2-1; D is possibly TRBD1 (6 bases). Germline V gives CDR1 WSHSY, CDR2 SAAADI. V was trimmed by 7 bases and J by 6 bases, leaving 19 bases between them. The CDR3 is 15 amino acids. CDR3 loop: CASKDRSGGSNEQFF. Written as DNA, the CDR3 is TGCGCCAGCAAAGACAGGTCTGGGGGTAGCAATGAGCAGTTCTTC.

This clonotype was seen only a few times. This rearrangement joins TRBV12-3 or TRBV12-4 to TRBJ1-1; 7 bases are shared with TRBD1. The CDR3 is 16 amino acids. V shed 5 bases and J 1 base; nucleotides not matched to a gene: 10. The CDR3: CASSRSRGRGNTEAFF. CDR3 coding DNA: TGTGCCAGCAGTAGATCTAGGGGGCGGGGGAACACTGAAGCTTTCTTT.

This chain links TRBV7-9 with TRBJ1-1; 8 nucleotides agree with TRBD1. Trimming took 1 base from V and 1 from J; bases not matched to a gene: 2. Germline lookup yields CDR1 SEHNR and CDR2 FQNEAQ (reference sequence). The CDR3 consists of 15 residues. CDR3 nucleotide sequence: TGTGCCAGCAGCTTAGGACAGGGGAAGAACACTGAAGCTTTCTTT. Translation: CASSLGQGKNTEAFF.

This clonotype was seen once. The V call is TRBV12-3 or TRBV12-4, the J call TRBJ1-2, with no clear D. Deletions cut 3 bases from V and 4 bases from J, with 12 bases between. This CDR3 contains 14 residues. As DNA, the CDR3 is TGTGCCAGCAGTTTGGGCTTAGGCGTCTATGGCTACACCTTC. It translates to CASSLGLGVYGYTF.

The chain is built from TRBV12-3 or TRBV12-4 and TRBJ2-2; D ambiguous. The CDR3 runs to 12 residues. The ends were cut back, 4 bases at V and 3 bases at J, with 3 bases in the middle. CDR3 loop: CASSSDTGELFF. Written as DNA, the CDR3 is TGTGCCAGCAGTTCAGACACCGGGGAGCTGTTTTTT.

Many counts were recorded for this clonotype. The CDR3 loop reads CSATDSGESYNEQFF. CDR3 coding DNA: TGCAGTGCTACGGATAGCGGGGAATCCTACAATGAGCAGTTCTTC. The J gene is TRBJ2-1, the V gene TRBV20-1; the match to TRBD2 covers 8 bases. Losses at the gene ends were 4 bases for V and 1 base for J; bases not matched to a gene: 6. CDR3 length: 15 residues. Germline CDR1 is DFQATT and CDR2 is SNEGSKA (reference sequence).

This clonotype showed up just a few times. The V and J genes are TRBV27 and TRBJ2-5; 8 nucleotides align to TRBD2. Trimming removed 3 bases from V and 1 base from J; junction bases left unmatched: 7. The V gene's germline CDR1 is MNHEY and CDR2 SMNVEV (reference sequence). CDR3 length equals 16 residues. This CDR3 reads CASSFTSGRIQETQYF. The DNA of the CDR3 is TGTGCCAGCAGTTTCACTAGCGGCCGTATCCAAGAGACCCAGTACTTC.

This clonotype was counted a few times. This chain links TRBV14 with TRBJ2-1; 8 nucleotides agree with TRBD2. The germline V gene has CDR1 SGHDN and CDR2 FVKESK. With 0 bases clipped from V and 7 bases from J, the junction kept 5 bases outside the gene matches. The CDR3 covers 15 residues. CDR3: CASSQESGGANEQFF. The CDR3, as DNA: TGTGCCAGCAGCCAAGAGAGCGGGGGCGCAAATGAGCAGTTCTTC. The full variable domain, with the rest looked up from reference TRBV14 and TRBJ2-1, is EAGVTQFPSHSVIEKGQTVTLRCDPISGHDNLYWYRRVMGKEIKFLLHFVKESKQDESGMPNNRFLAERTGGTYSTLKVQPAELEDSGVYFCASSQESGGANEQFFGPGTRLTVL.

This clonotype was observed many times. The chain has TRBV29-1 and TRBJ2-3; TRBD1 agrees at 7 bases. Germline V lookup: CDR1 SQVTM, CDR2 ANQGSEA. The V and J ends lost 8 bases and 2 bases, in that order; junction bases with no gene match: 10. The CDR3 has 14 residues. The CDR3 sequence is CSSGRTGITDTQYF. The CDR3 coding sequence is TGCAGCTCAGGACGGACAGGCATCACAGATACGCAGTATTTT.

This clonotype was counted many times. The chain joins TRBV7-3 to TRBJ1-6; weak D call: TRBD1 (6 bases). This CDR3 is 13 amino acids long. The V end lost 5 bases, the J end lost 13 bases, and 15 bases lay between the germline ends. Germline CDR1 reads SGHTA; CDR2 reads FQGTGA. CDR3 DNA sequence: TGTGCCAGCAGCATCGGCACAGGGAGTCCCCTCCACTTT. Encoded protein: CASSIGTGSPLHF.

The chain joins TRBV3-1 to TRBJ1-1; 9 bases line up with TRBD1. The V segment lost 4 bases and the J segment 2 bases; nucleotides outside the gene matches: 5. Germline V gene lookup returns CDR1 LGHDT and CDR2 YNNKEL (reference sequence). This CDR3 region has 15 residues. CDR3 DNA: TGTGCCAGCAGCCTACCGGGACAGGGAAACACTGAAGCTTTCTTT. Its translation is CASSLPGQGNTEAFF. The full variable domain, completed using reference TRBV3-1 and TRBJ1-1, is DTAVSQTPKYLVTQMGNDKSIKCEQNLGHDTMYWYKQDSKKFLKIMFSYNNKELIINETVPNRFSPKSPDKAHLNLHINSLELGDSAVYFCASSLPGQGNTEAFFGQGTRLTVV.

CDR3 DNA sequence: TGTGCCTGGAGTGAGGGGTTTTACAATGAGCAGTTCTTC. This translates into CAWSEGFYNEQFF. The chain recombines TRBV30 with TRBJ2-1; the D gene is possibly TRBD1 (5 bases). The V end was cut by 1 base, the J end by 4 bases, with 8 bases between. The CDR3 spans 13 residues. Germline V gene lookup returns CDR1 GTSNPN and CDR2 SVGIG (reference sequence).

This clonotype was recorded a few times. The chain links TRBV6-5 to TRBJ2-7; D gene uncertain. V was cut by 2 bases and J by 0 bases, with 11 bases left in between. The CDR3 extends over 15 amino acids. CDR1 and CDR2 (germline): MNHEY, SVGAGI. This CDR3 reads CASSYDPGSSYEQYF. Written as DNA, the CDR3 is TGTGCCAGCAGTTACGATCCAGGTAGCTCCTACGAGCAGTACTTC.

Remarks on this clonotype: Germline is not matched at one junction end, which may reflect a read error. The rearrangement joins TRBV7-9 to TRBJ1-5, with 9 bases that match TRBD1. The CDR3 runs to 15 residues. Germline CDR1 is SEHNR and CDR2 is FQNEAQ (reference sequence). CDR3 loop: CASSLDRGSIQPQHF. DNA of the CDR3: TGTGCCAGCAGTCTGGACAGGGGAAGCATTCAGCCCCAGCATTTT.

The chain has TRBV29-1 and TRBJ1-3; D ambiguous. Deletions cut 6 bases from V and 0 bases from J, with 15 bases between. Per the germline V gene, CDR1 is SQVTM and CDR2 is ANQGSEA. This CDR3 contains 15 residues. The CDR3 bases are TGCAGCGTAGCGACACATGGTCGCTCTGGAAACACCATATATTTT. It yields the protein CSVATHGRSGNTIYF.

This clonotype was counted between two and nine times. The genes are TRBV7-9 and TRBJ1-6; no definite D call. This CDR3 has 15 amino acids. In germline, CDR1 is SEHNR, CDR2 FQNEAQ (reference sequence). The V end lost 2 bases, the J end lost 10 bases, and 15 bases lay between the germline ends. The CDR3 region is CASSLRSGRESPLHF. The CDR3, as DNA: TGTGCCAGCAGCTTAAGGTCTGGGCGTGAATCACCCCTCCACTTT. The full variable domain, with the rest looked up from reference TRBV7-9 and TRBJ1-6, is DTGVSQNPRHKITKRGQNVTFRCDPISEHNRLYWYRQTLGQGPEFLTYFQNEAQLEKSRLLSDRFSAERPKGSFSTLEIQRTEQGDSAMYLCASSLRSGRESPLHFGNGTRLTVT.

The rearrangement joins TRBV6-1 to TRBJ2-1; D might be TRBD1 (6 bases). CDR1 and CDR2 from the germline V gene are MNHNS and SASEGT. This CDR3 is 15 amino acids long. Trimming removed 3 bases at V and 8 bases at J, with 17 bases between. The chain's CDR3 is CASSDQGRGKDEQFF. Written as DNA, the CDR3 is TGTGCCAGCAGTGACCAAGGAAGGGGGAAGGATGAGCAGTTCTTC.

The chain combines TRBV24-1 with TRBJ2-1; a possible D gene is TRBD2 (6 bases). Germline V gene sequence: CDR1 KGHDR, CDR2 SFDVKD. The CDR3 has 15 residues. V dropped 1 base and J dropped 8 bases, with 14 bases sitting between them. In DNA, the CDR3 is TGTGCCACCAGTGATTTTGGAGGGATTATCGATGAGCAGTTCTTC. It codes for CATSDFGGIIDEQFF.

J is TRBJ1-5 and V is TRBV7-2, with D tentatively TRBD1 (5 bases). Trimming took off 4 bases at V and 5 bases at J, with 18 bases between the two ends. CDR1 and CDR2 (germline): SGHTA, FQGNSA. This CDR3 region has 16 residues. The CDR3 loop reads CASSSSSGEGHQPQHF. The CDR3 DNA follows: TGTGCCAGCAGCTCCAGTTCGGGGGAGGGGCATCAGCCCCAGCATTTT.